These 32 T cell receptor beta chains originate from one sample sequenced in a study of cytomegalovirus exposure and HLA in healthy donors. The PCR contained 60 Vbeta and 13 Jbeta primers. Generated by immunoSEQ multiplex PCR, the TCRdb table keeps only in-frame clones and is missing some. The sample lists about 83,000 clones, around 81% occurring once. The source material was PBMCs. The receptors stem from a man between 18 and 35 years old in good health and CMV-seropositive.

The table lists this clone with a count of one. The rearrangement uses TRBV2 and TRBJ2-7; tentatively, D is TRBD2 (7 bases). The V gene's germline CDR1 is SNHLY and CDR2 FYNNEI. The CDR3 loop spans 11 amino acids. V was pared by 8 bases and J by 6 bases, with 11 bases between. CDR3 in amino acids: CASGRGAEQYF. Written as DNA, the CDR3 is TGTGCCAGCGGGAGGGGGGCCGAGCAGTACTTC.

The chain has TRBV4-1 and TRBJ2-1, with 8 bases lining up with TRBD1. CDR3 length: 16 residues. The junction had 18 bases not matched to a gene; V was cut back by 2 bases and J by 15 bases. Germline assignment: CDR1 MGHRA and CDR2 YSYEKL. This chain's CDR3 is CASSQSPGTGPHSRFF. The CDR3 bases are TGCGCCAGCAGCCAATCCCCCGGGACAGGACCCCATTCTCGGTTCTTC.

This chain joins TRBV7-6 and TRBJ2-1; 8 nucleotides match TRBD1. This CDR3 spans 16 amino acids. With V trimmed by 5 bases and J by 3 bases, 9 bases remained unmatched. Germline lookup yields CDR1 SGHVS and CDR2 FNYEAQ. The CDR3 is CASSPQRTGSYNEQFF. CDR3 sequence (DNA): TGTGCCAGCAGCCCGCAAAGGACAGGGAGCTACAATGAGCAGTTCTTC.

In this sample, this clone turned up a few times. CDR3 DNA: TGTGCCAGCAGCATTGCCGGACAGGGGAGCGATCAGTACTTC. Amino acids: CASSIAGQGSDQYF. The chain is built from TRBV9 and TRBJ2-4; 9 bases align to TRBD1. V shed 4 bases, J shed 12 bases, and the junction held 11 bases outside the gene matches. Germline-derived CDR1 and CDR2 are SGDLS and YYNGEE. The CDR3 sequence is 14 residues long.

The chain has TRBV7-8 and TRBJ2-2, with 10 positions matching TRBD1. CDR1 is SGHVS and CDR2 is FQNEAQ in the germline V gene. V lost 2 bases, J lost 7 bases, and 7 bases stayed unmatched. The length of the CDR3 is 16 residues. As DNA, the CDR3 is TGTGCCAGCAGCTTATCCCGCGGACAGGGGGTCGGGGAGCTGTTTTTT. Encoded protein: CASSLSRGQGVGELFF.

V gene TRBV6-5 combines with J gene TRBJ2-3, with D unresolved. Trimming took off 0 bases at V and 6 bases at J, with 7 bases between the two ends. This CDR3 has 13 amino acids. Germline CDR1 reads MNHEY; CDR2 reads SVGAGI. This CDR3 is CASSYSAPDTQYF. CDR3 nucleotide sequence: TGTGCCAGCAGTTACTCGGCTCCGGATACGCAGTATTTT.

This chain uses TRBV18 with TRBJ1-5; no reliable D call. V was clipped by 3 bases and J by 2 bases, with 14 bases between them. The CDR3 runs to 16 residues. Germline V CDR1 and CDR2: KGHSH, LQKENI. In DNA, the CDR3 is TGTGCCAGCTCACCTTTACCCGAGAACGGCAATCAGCCCCAGCATTTT. Translated, it gives CASSPLPENGNQPQHF.

CDR3 protein: CASSVGTDNQPQHF. In DNA, the CDR3 is TGTGCCAGCAGCGTCGGGACAGACAATCAGCCCCAGCATTTT. The rearrangement joins TRBV9 to TRBJ1-5; 7 nucleotides agree with TRBD1. J was trimmed by 3 bases and V by 2 bases; bases with no gene match: 2. CDR3 length equals 14 residues. Germline V CDR1 and CDR2: SGDLS, YYNGEE.

The gene calls are TRBV5-4 and TRBJ1-2; TRBD1 might be the D (5 bases). Trimming shortened V by 3 bases and J by 0 bases, and 18 bases separated the two germline ends. This CDR3 contains 17 residues. In germline, CDR1 is SGHNT, CDR2 YYREEE (reference sequence). The CDR3 DNA is TGTGCCAGCAGCTCGTCCCCCCGGACGGACACTAACTATGGCTACACCTTC. Protein sequence: CASSSSPRTDTNYGYTF.

The rearrangement uses TRBV6-6 and TRBJ1-2; the match to TRBD1 covers 9 bases. The J segment lost 7 bases and the V segment lost 2 bases, leaving 8 bases of the junction unmatched. This CDR3 has 15 amino acids. Per the germline V gene, CDR1 is MNHNY and CDR2 is SVGAGI (reference sequence). In DNA, the CDR3 is TGTGCCAGCAGTTACCTAAACAGGGGGCTGCGTGGCTACACCTTC. The encoded protein is CASSYLNRGLRGYTF.

The J gene is TRBJ2-5, the V gene TRBV29-1; 9 positions agree with TRBD1. CDR3 length: 14 residues. V lost 6 bases, J lost 5 bases, and 10 bases stayed unmatched. CDR1 and CDR2 from the germline V gene are SQVTM and ANQGSEA. The CDR3 spells CSVDTGGGGETQYF. The CDR3 nucleotides are TGCAGCGTGGACACAGGGGGCGGAGGCGAGACCCAGTACTTC.

The genes are TRBV7-2 and TRBJ2-7, with TRBD1 as a possible D gene (6 bases). The CDR3 covers 13 residues. Trimming pared 5 bases from V and 2 bases from J, leaving 10 bases between. Germline values: CDR1 SGHTA, CDR2 FQGNSA. In nucleotides, the CDR3 is TGTGCCAGCAGCCGCGGACAGACCTACGAGCAGTACTTC. Its protein is CASSRGQTYEQYF.

This clone was counted between two and nine times. The chain recombines TRBV6-8 with TRBJ2-2, with 12 bases that match TRBD2. Per the germline V gene, CDR1 is MNHGY and CDR2 is SAAAGT. CDR3 size: 21 residues. The V segment lost 4 bases and the J segment 5 bases; nucleotides outside the gene matches: 20. The CDR3, as DNA: TGTGCCAGCAGTTCCTCCCCTAGCGGGAGGGCTCTATCCGATCCTACCGGGGAGCTGTTTTTT. This codes for CASSSSPSGRALSDPTGELFF.

V usage is TRBV10-3 and J usage is TRBJ1-2, with unresolved D. With 6 bases removed from V and 4 bases from J, the gap between germline ends came to 21 bases. In germline, CDR1 is ENHRY, CDR2 SYGVKD. This CDR3 contains 16 residues. Here the CDR3 reads CAIRGWSAGHGYGYTF. In DNA, the CDR3 is TGTGCCATCAGGGGTTGGTCCGCGGGTCACGGCTATGGCTACACCTTC.

V gene TRBV5-4 combines with J gene TRBJ2-2, with 7 bases aligning to TRBD2. This CDR3 is 16 amino acids long. Germline V gene sequence: CDR1 SGHNT, CDR2 YYREEE (reference sequence). Unmatched junction bases numbered 4, after V lost 1 base and J lost 1 base. This CDR3 reads CASSLRPSGNTGELFF. CDR3 bases: TGTGCCAGCAGCTTGCGTCCTAGCGGGAACACCGGGGAGCTGTTTTTT.

J is TRBJ2-7 and V is TRBV7-8, with D possibly being TRBD1 (6 bases). CDR3 length: 16 residues. CDR1 SGHVS and CDR2 FQNEAQ come from the germline V gene. Trimming removed 0 bases at V and 3 bases at J, with 15 bases between. CDR3 nucleotide sequence: TGTGCCAGCAGCTTAGCGCTAGGCCAGGGGAGCTACGAGCAGTACTTC. As protein: CASSLALGQGSYEQYF.

Only one count was recorded for this clone. CDR3: CASSRPDTANTEAFF. The CDR3 DNA reads TGTGCCAGCAGCCGACCTGACACTGCCAACACTGAAGCTTTCTTT. The chain links TRBV7-8 to TRBJ1-1; D remains unclear. The CDR3 length is 15 residues. Trimming took 5 bases from V and 2 from J, leaving 15 bases between them. CDR1 and CDR2 from the germline V gene are SGHVS and FQNEAQ.

This chain uses TRBV4-1 with TRBJ1-2; perhaps TRBD1 as D (5 bases). In germline, CDR1 is MGHRA, CDR2 YSYEKL. The V and J ends lost 4 bases and 8 bases respectively, with 14 bases between them. This CDR3 spans 13 amino acids. CDR3: CASSLRGIGGYTF. In DNA form, the CDR3 reads TGCGCCAGCAGCCTCCGGGGGATCGGCGGCTACACCTTC.

V and J are TRBV11-3 and TRBJ2-1; TRBD2 agrees at 10 bases. V was clipped by 0 bases and J by 4 bases; unmatched bases: 3. Germline CDR1 is SGHNT and CDR2 is YENEEA. The CDR3 contains 16 residues. In DNA, the CDR3 is TGTGCCAGCAGCTTAGAACTAGCGGGACGATACAATGAGCAGTTCTTC. Encoded protein: CASSLELAGRYNEQFF.

This chain joins TRBV2 and TRBJ2-3, with TRBD2 matching 12 bases. The V segment lost 8 bases and the J segment 5 bases; nucleotides outside the gene matches: 5. Germline CDR1 reads SNHLY; CDR2 reads FYNNEI. The CDR3 runs 14 residues. As DNA, the CDR3 is TGTGCCAGCGAAACTAGCGGGAGGCTAGATACGCAGTATTTT. This codes for CASETSGRLDTQYF.

The V call is TRBV6-1, the J call TRBJ1-5; perhaps TRBD1 as D (5 bases). The CDR3 sequence is 15 residues long. V was shortened by 3 bases and J by 3 bases, with 12 bases between the two germline ends. From germline, CDR1 is MNHNS and CDR2 SASEGT. Written as DNA, the CDR3 is TGTGCCAGCAGTGAGTCCCCAGGGCACAATCAGCCCCAGCATTTT. Translation gives CASSESPGHNQPQHF.

The chain uses TRBV4-1 and TRBJ1-2; 10 nucleotides line up with TRBD1. This CDR3 is built from 13 residues. Germline V gene data show CDR1 as MGHRA and CDR2 as YSYEKL. The junction had 2 bases not matched to a gene; V was cut back by 2 bases and J by 8 bases. The CDR3 spells CASSQQGQGGYTF. In DNA, the CDR3 is TGCGCCAGCAGCCAACAGGGACAGGGGGGCTACACCTTC.

This clone appeared a few times. This sequence joins TRBV2 and TRBJ1-2; 8 bases agree with TRBD1. The germline V gene encodes CDR1 SNHLY and CDR2 FYNNEI. J gave up 8 bases and V 5 bases, and 7 bases lay outside the gene matches. The CDR3 covers 13 residues. The CDR3 nucleotides read TGTGCCAGCAGTCCCGGACAGGGCATAGGCTACACCTTC. It yields the protein CASSPGQGIGYTF.

This clone has just one count. J is TRBJ2-1 and V is TRBV15; 8 bases line up with TRBD2. J lost 6 bases, V lost 6 bases, and 7 bases had no gene match. Germline V gene lookup returns CDR1 LNHNV and CDR2 YYDKDF (reference sequence). The CDR3 loop spans 14 amino acids. CDR3 sequence (DNA): TGTGCCACCAGGGACGGGAGGGCGCTCAATGAGCAGTTCTTC. Translated: CATRDGRALNEQFF.

This clone turned up a few times. This chain uses TRBV2 with TRBJ1-2; 7 nucleotides align to TRBD1. Germline-derived CDR1 and CDR2 are SNHLY and FYNNEI. V lost 6 bases and J lost 8; bases outside the gene matches: 12. CDR3 length equals 14 residues. This CDR3 reads CASSSTGIVRGYTF. In DNA, the CDR3 is TGTGCCAGCAGCTCGACAGGGATTGTGAGGGGCTACACCTTC.

V and J are TRBV6-5 and TRBJ2-7, with 7 bases aligning to TRBD2. Germline values: CDR1 MNHEY, CDR2 SVGAGI. The CDR3 spans 14 residues. Unmatched junction bases numbered 3, after V lost 2 bases and J lost 2 bases. CDR3 coding DNA: TGTGCCAGCAGTTACGAAGGGACTACCTACGAGCAGTACTTC. Its protein is CASSYEGTTYEQYF.

The rearrangement links TRBV6-5 to TRBJ1-1, with TRBD1 matching 8 bases. After removal of 1 base from V and 7 bases from J, the junction contained 2 bases not matched to a gene. This CDR3 spans 13 amino acids. Germline V CDR1 and CDR2: MNHEY, SVGAGI. CDR3 sequence reads: CASSYLQGGEAFF. CDR3 bases: TGTGCCAGCAGTTACTTACAGGGGGGTGAAGCTTTCTTT.

The V gene is TRBV28, the J gene TRBJ1-2; tentative D call: TRBD1 (5 bases). Trimming took off 4 bases at V and 0 bases at J, with 12 bases between the two ends. The V gene's germline CDR1 is MDHEN and CDR2 SYDVKM. CDR3 length: 15 amino acids. In DNA, the CDR3 is TGTGCCAGCAGTTCTGGCGTGACAGCTAACTATGGCTACACCTTC. It is translated as CASSSGVTANYGYTF.

This clone was detected once. J is TRBJ2-1 and V is TRBV27; 7 bases are shared with TRBD1. Germline lookup yields CDR1 MNHEY and CDR2 SMNVEV (reference sequence). With 8 bases clipped from V and 7 bases from J, the junction kept 8 bases outside the gene matches. This CDR3 spans 13 amino acids. The CDR3 DNA is TGTGCCAGCTGGGGGACAGCCACGAATGAGCAGTTCTTC. The encoded protein is CASWGTATNEQFF.

The chain employs TRBV18 and TRBJ1-2, with 8 bases lining up with TRBD1. The junction had 9 bases not matched to a gene; V was cut back by 4 bases and J by 5 bases. This CDR3 is built from 15 residues. In germline, CDR1 is KGHSH, CDR2 LQKENI. CDR3 coding DNA: TGTGCCAGCTCACTCGGACAGGGTCAAGAGTATGGCTACACCTTC. This encodes CASSLGQGQEYGYTF.

CDR3 residues: CTSRLDRGEKLFF. CDR3 DNA: TGCACCAGCCGGCTGGACCGAGGGGAAAAACTGTTTTTT. This rearrangement joins TRBV1 to TRBJ1-4. TRBV1 is marked as a pseudogene. The CDR3 covers 13 residues.

This chain joins TRBV2 and TRBJ2-1, with D maybe TRBD2 (7 bases). The CDR3 is made up of 15 amino acids. V was trimmed by 7 bases and J by 5 bases, leaving 18 bases between them. Germline V gene lookup returns CDR1 SNHLY and CDR2 FYNNEI. In DNA form, the CDR3 reads TGTGCCAGCACCTGGGGGGCTAGCGGTCACAATGAGCAGTTCTTC. Translating gives CASTWGASGHNEQFF.